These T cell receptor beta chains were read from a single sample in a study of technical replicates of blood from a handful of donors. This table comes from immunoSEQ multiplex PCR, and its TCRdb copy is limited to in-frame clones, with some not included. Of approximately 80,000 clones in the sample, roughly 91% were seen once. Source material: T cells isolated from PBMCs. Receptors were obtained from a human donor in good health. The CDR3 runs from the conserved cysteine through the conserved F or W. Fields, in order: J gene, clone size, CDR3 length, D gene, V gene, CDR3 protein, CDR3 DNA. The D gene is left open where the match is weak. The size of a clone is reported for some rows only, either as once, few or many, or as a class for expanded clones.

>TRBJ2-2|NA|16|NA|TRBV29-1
CSVEGGTNQKTGELFF
TGCAGCGTTGAGGGGGGTACTAACCAGAAGACCGGGGAGCTGTTTTTT
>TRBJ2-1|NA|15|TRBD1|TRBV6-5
CASTTTGESTDEQFF
TGTGCCAGCACCACGACAGGGGAGAGTACCGATGAGCAGTTCTTC
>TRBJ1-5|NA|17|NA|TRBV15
CATSRDVGGYSNQPQHF
TGTGCCACCAGCAGAGATGTAGGAGGGTATAGCAATCAGCCCCAGCATTTT
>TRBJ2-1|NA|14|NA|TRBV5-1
CASSLDGAPNEQFF
TGCGCCAGCAGCTTGGATGGGGCCCCCAATGAGCAGTTCTTC
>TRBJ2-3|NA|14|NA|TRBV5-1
CASSLERSTDTQYF
TGCGCCAGCAGCTTAGAGCGAAGCACAGATACGCAGTATTTT
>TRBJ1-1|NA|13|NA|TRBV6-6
CASSYGGETEAFF
TGTGCCAGCAGTTACGGAGGGGAAACTGAAGCTTTCTTT
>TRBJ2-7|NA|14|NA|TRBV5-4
CASSAGAYSQFQYF
TGTGCCAGCAGCGCTGGGGCTTATAGTCAATTCCAGTACTTC
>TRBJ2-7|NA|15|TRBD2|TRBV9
CASSVGASGSYEQYF
TGTGCCAGCAGCGTAGGGGCTAGCGGTTCCTACGAGCAGTACTTC
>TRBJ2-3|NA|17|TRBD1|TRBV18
CASSPARGQGEADTQYF
TGTGCCAGCTCACCAGCCCGTGGACAGGGTGAGGCAGATACGCAGTATTTT
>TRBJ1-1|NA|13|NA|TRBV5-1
CASSVDRRTEAFF
TGCGCCAGCAGCGTAGACAGGAGGACTGAAGCTTTCTTT
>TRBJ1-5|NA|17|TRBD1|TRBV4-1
CASSQKTGGNSNQPQHF
TGCGCCAGCAGCCAAAAGACAGGGGGTAATAGCAATCAGCCCCAGCATTTT
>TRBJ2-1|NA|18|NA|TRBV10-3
CAISDEQGGVSSYNEQFF
TGTGCCATCAGTGACGAACAGGGGGGGGTAAGCTCCTACAATGAGCAGTTCTTC
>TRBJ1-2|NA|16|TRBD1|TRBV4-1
CASSQRAGTGVRGYTF
TGCGCCAGCAGCCAGAGGGCCGGGACAGGAGTACGAGGCTACACCTTC
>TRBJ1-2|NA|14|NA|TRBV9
CASSGERDAVGYTF
TGTGCCAGCAGCGGGGAGCGGGACGCCGTTGGCTACACCTTC
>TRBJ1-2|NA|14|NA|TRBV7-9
CASSPLGANYGYTF
TGTGCCAGCAGCCCCTTGGGCGCAAACTATGGCTACACCTTC
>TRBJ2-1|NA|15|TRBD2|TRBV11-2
CASRPALAGVNEQFF
TGTGCCAGCAGGCCCGCACTAGCGGGAGTCAATGAGCAGTTCTTC
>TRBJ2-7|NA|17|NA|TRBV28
CASSFPVIQALKYEQYF
TGTGCCAGCAGTTTTCCTGTGATCCAGGCCTTAAAGTACGAGCAGTACTTC
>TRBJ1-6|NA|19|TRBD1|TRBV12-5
CASGLFRTGDRSYNSPLHF
TGTGCTAGTGGTTTGTTTAGGACAGGGGATCGCTCCTATAATTCACCCCTCCACTTT
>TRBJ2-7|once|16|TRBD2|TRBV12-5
CASGLGLAGDPYEQYF
TGTGCTAGTGGTTTGGGACTAGCGGGAGATCCCTACGAGCAGTACTTC
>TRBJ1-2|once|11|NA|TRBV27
CASSMGGGYTF
TGTGCCAGCAGTATGGGGGGTGGCTACACCTTC
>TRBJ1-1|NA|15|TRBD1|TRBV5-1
CASSLSGGMNTEAFF
TGCGCCAGCAGCTTGTCAGGGGGAATGAACACTGAAGCTTTCTTT
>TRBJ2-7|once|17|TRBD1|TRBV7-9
CASSPWGVGRGRGEQYF
TGTGCCAGCAGCCCCTGGGGTGTGGGCAGGGGGCGAGGCGAGCAGTACTTC
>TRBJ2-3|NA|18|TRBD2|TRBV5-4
CASSLVVVTSVPTDTQYF
TGTGCCAGCAGCTTAGTTGTGGTGACTAGCGTTCCCACAGATACGCAGTATTTT
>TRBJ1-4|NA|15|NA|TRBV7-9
CASSFLQQAGEKLFF
TGTGCCAGCAGCTTCCTCCAACAGGCCGGGGAAAAACTGTTTTTT
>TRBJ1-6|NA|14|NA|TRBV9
CASSVGESYSPLHF
TGTGCCAGCAGCGTAGGAGAATCCTACTCACCCCTCCACTTT
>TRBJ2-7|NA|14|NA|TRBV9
CASSKSSTTYEQYF
TGTGCCAGCAGTAAAAGTTCTACGACCTACGAGCAGTACTTC
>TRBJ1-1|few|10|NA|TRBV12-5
CASGLLRAFF
TGTGCTAGTGGTTTACTCCGGGCTTTCTTT
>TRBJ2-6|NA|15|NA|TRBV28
CASSSSGSGANVLTF
TGTGCCAGCAGCAGTTCAGGGTCTGGGGCCAACGTCCTGACTTTC
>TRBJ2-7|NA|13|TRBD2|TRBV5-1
CASSLRGGNEQYF
TGCGCCAGCAGCTTGCGGGGGGGGAACGAGCAGTACTTC
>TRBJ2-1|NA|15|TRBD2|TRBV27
CASSLSGGRYNEQFF
TGTGCCAGCAGTTTATCGGGCGGGAGGTACAATGAGCAGTTCTTC
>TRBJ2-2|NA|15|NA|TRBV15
CATSRDRLAPGELFF
TGTGCCACCAGCAGAGATCGGCTAGCCCCCGGGGAGCTGTTTTTT
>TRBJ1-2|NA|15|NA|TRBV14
CASSTRRGASIGYTF
TGTGCCAGCAGCACTCGGAGGGGAGCCTCAATTGGCTACACCTTC
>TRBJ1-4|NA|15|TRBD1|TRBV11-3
CASSPWTGGDEKLFF
TGTGCCAGCAGCCCATGGACAGGGGGAGATGAAAAACTGTTTTTT
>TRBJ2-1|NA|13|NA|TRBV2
CASKGGIYNEQFF
TGTGCCAGCAAAGGCGGTATCTACAATGAGCAGTTCTTC
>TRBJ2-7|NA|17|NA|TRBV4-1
CASSRPPGGSRSYEQYF
TGCGCCAGCAGCCGCCCCCCCGGCGGGTCGCGATCCTACGAGCAGTACTTC
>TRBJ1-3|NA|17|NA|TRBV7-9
CASSPRPAGPSGNTIYF
TGTGCCAGCAGCCCACGCCCTGCAGGGCCCTCTGGAAACACCATATATTTT
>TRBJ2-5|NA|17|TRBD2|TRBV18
CASSPGLAGRNQETQYF
TGTGCCAGCTCACCAGGACTAGCGGGCCGAAACCAAGAGACCCAGTACTTC
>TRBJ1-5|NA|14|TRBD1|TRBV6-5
CASSRQGSNQPQHF
TGTGCCAGCAGTCGACAGGGGTCCAATCAGCCCCAGCATTTT
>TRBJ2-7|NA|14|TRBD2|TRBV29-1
CSVVPGLAAYEQYF
TGCAGCGTGGTTCCGGGACTAGCGGCCTACGAGCAGTACTTC
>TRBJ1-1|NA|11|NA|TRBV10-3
CAISEWLEAFF
TGTGCCATCAGTGAATGGCTGGAAGCTTTCTTT
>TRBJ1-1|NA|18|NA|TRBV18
CASSPPVGEAKGGTEAFF
TGTGCCAGCTCACCTCCGGTCGGGGAGGCCAAAGGTGGCACTGAAGCTTTCTTT
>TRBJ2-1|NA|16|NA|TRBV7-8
CASSLGGRRGENEQFF
TGTGCCAGCAGCTTAGGGGGTCGGAGGGGCGAGAATGAGCAGTTCTTC
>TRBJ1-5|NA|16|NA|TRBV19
CASSMAGSTFNQPQHF
TGTGCCAGTAGTATGGCCGGGTCTACTTTCAATCAGCCCCAGCATTTT
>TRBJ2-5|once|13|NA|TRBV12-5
CASGLSIGETQYF
TGTGCTAGTGGTTTGTCCATCGGGGAGACCCAGTACTTC
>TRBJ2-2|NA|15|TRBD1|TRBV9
CASSQRQGAAGELFF
TGTGCCAGCAGCCAAAGACAGGGGGCAGCCGGGGAGCTGTTTTTT
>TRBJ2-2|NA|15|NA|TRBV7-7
CASSKQTGYPGELFF
TGTGCCAGCAGCAAACAAACAGGGTATCCCGGGGAGCTGTTTTTT
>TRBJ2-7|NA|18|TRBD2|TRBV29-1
CSVGVLAGVGGYSYEQYF
TGCAGCGTTGGGGTGCTAGCGGGAGTAGGGGGTTATTCCTACGAGCAGTACTTC
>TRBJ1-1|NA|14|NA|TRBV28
CASSSGDGATEAFF
TGTGCCAGCAGTTCGGGGGATGGAGCCACTGAAGCTTTCTTT
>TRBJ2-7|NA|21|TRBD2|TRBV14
CASSQDGPSGRGGRSSYEQYF
TGTGCCAGCAGCCAAGATGGGCCTAGCGGGAGGGGGGGCCGTAGTTCCTACGAGCAGTACTTC
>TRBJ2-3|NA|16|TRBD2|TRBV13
CASSPRTSGGANTQYF
TGTGCCAGCAGCCCAAGGACTAGCGGGGGGGCAAATACGCAGTATTTT
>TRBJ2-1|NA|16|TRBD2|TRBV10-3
CAISDVSGRSYNEQFF
TGTGCCATCAGTGACGTTAGCGGGAGGTCCTACAATGAGCAGTTCTTC
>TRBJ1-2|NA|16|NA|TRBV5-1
CASSLEGFRDRRGYTF
TGCGCCAGCAGCTTGGAAGGTTTCAGGGATAGAAGGGGCTACACCTTC
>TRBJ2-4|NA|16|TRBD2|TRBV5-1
CASSLGWGTSPNIQYF
TGCGCCAGCAGCTTAGGTTGGGGGACTAGCCCGAACATTCAGTACTTC
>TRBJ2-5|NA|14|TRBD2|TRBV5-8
CASSFGLAAETQYF
TGTGCCAGCAGCTTCGGACTAGCGGCAGAGACCCAGTACTTC
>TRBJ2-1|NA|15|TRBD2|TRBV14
CASRPTGTSGNEQFF
TGTGCCAGCAGACCGACCGGGACTAGCGGCAATGAGCAGTTCTTC
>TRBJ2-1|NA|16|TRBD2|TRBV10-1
CASSDISAGGLDEQFF
TGCGCCAGCAGTGATATTAGTGCGGGAGGGCTAGATGAGCAGTTCTTC
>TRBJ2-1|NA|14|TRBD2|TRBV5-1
CASSLAGGRGEQFF
TGCGCCAGCAGCTTAGCGGGAGGTCGAGGTGAGCAGTTCTTC
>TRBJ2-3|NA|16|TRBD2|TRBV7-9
CASSAPSGRTQDTQYF
TGTGCCAGCAGCGCTCCTAGCGGGAGGACCCAAGATACGCAGTATTTT
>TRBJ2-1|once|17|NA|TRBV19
CASSIAGAASSYNEQFF
TGTGCCAGTAGTATAGCGGGAGCAGCCAGCTCCTACAATGAGCAGTTCTTC